Detailed here is one T cell receptor (beta chain). Its antigen is not yet known. An end of the junction does not agree with germline; a read error may underlie this. The library was produced with PCR. The reads were generated on a NextSeq 500. Preparation of bulk TCR libraries followed a previously described approach, with the TCR primers listed in Table S5. Purification of total RNA was performed with the Qiagen AllPrep DNA/RNA kit. Before analysis, reads from multiple sequencing runs of the same library were pooled. From the authors' description of their analysis: Reads were retained only if the reads had an exact TCR constant sequence, and the retained reads were trimmed to 150 nt and grouped according to their 12-nt molecular barcodes. Reads inside each barcode group were sub-clustered using a 15% Levenshtein threshold, and a quality-weighted consensus sequence was constructed for each RNA molecule. Non-functional sequences were discarded, and so were lower-count sequences lying one edit away from another sequence. Based on a fit of two negative binomial distributions, barcode sub-clusters having less than 20% of the maximum read count were discarded. The public reads were quality trimmed at Q25 with fastp and then assembled into clones with MiXCR by TCRdb, keeping productive beta chains. Under each unique CDR3 protein, matching rows form one entry showing the most common genes and DNA. The V and J calls come from TCRdb's annotation, not from the publication. The sample table contains 490,000 or so distinct CDR3 sequences; only one count was recorded for approximately 25% of them. The ten largest account for 0.7% to 0.9% of the sample.

This record belongs to a study of molecular identifiers for immune sequencing clone quantification (dated by TCRdb to the late 2010s). At the level of the whole study: In a replicate experiment, RNA from roughly 21,000 or 96,000 naive CD8 T cells was split into five aliquots, four of which were sequenced. This methods study benchmarked molecular-identifier clustering-based TCR repertoire sequencing (MIDCIRS) and TCR RNA copy counting, using CD8 T cells to do so.

The CDR3 spans 18 residues, from the cysteine through the phenylalanine. Of the read, only the CDR3 DNA is kept; its 54 bases are in frame from base 1. CDR1 and CDR2 were assigned from the germline V gene as MGHRA and YSYEKL. Overall results and qualifications from the work: The naive libraries included spiked-in Jurkat TCR RNA (around 10 copies' worth), and this RNA is not part of the donor repertoire. Modeling indicated approximately 3.1 TCR RNA copies recovered per cell, compared with around 10 by digital PCR, which implies a capture efficiency of approximately 31%. Identical TCR molecules sharing a barcode could cause highly expanded clone sizes to be underestimated. When barcode sub-clustering was omitted, TCR diversity was inflated by chimeric consensus sequences, with chimeras reaching as high as 47%. Spiked-in Jurkat TCR RNA equivalent to a single cell was reported to be detectable even among over 800,000 naive CD8 T cells. Clones above 20 RNA copies held over 98% of molecules in CMV-specific effector cells but under 1% in naive cells.

Naive CD8 T cell libraries were made from roughly 20,000 to 1,000,000 sorted cells using 10%, 30% or 50% of purified RNA. On a BD FACSAria II, naive CD8 T cells were FACS-sorted as CD8+CD4-CCR7+CD45RA+ and collected into RLT Plus buffer. Detection sensitivity was tested by spiking Jurkat RNA equal to about eleven TCR copies' worth into samples containing about 19,000-1,000,000 naive CD8 T cells. CD8 T cells were enriched with RosetteSep CD8+ T Cell Enrichment Cocktail and Ficoll-Paque, followed by ACK red cell lysis. The sample was naive CD8+ T cells from blood, with Jurkat cell RNA spiked in. This specimen's cell subset or site label, per the study, means: FACS-sorted CD8+CD4-CCR7+CD45RA+ naive T cells. The clonotype originates from a human donor in good health. Some libraries in this study had Jurkat cell RNA spiked in. The chain couples TRBV4-1 to TRBJ2-3; tentative D gene TRBD2, with 5 bases matching. The encoded CDR3 is CARSQVRTQGSRTDTQYF. In nucleotide form, the sequence is TGCGCCCGCAGCCAAGTACGAACCCAAGGGAGCCGCACAGATACGCAGTATTTT.